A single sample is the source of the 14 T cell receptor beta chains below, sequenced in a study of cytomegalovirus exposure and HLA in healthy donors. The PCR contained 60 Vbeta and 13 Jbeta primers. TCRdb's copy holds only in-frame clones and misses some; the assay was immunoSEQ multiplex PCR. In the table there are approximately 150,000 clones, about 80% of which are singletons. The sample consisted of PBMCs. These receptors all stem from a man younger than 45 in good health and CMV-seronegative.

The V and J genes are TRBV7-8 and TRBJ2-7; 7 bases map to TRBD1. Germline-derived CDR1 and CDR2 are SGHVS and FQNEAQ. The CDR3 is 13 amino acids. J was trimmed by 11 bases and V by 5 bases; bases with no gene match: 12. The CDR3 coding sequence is TGTGCCAGCAGCACCGGGACAGTGCGCGTGGAGTACTTC. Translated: CASSTGTVRVEYF. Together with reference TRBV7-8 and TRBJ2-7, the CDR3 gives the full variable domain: GAGVSQSPRYKVAKRGQDVALRCDPISGHVSLFWYQQALGQGPEFLTYFQNEAQLDKSGLPSDRFFAERPEGSVSTLKIQRTQQEDSAVYLCASSTGTVRVEYFGPGTRLTVT.

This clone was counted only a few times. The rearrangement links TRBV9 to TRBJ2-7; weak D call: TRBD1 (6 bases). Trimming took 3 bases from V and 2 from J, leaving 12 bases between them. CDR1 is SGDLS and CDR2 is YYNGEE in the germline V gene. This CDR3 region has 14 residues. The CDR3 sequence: CASSGTGQAYEQYF. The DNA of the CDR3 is TGTGCCAGCAGCGGCACAGGGCAGGCCTACGAGCAGTACTTC.

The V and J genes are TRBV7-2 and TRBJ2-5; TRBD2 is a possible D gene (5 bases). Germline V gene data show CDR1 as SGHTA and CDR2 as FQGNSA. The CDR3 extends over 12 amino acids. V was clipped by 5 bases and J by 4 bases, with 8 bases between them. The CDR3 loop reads CASSRSGETQYF. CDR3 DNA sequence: TGTGCCAGCAGCCGCAGCGGAGAGACCCAGTACTTC. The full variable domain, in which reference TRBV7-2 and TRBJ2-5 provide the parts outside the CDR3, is GAGVSQSPSNKVTEKGKDVELRCDPISGHTALYWYRQSLGQGLEFLIYFQGNSAPDKSGLPSDRFSAERTGGSVSTLTIQRTQQEDSAVYLCASSRSGETQYFGPGTRLLVL.

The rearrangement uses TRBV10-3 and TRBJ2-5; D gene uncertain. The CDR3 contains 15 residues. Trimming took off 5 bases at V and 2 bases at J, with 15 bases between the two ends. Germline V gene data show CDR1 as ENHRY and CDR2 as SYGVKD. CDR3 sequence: CAISQTDRPQETQYF. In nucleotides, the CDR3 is TGTGCCATCAGTCAAACAGACCGGCCACAAGAGACCCAGTACTTC.

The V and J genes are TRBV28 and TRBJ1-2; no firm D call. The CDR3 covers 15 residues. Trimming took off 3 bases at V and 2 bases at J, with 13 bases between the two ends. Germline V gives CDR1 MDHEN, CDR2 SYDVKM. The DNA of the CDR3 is TGTGCCAGCAGTTTCCACGGCGAGGGAAACTATGGCTACACCTTC. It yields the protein CASSFHGEGNYGYTF.

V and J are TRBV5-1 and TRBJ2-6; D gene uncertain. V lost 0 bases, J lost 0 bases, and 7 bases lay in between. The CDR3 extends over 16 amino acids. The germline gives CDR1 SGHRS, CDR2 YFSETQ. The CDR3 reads CASSLAESSGANVLTF. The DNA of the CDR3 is TGCGCCAGCAGCTTGGCGGAGTCCTCTGGGGCCAACGTCCTGACTTTC.

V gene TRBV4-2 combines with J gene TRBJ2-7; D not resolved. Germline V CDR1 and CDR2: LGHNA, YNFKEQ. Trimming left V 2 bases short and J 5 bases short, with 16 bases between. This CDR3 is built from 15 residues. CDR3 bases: TGTGCCAGCAGCCAAACCCATTACCAGATCGACGAGCAGTACTTC. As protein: CASSQTHYQIDEQYF.

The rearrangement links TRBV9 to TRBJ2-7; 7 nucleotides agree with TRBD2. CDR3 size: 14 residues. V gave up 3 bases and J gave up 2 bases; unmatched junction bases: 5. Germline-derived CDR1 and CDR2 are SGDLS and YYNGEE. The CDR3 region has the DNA TGTGCCAGCAGCGAACAGCGGGAACCCTACGAGCAGTACTTC. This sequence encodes CASSEQREPYEQYF.

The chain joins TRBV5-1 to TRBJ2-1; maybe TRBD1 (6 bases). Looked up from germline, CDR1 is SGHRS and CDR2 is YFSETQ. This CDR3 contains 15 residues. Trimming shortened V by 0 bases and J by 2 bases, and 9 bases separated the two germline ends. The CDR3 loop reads CASSLAGDPYNEQFF. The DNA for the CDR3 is TGCGCCAGCAGCTTGGCAGGGGACCCCTACAATGAGCAGTTCTTC.

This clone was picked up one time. CDR3 sequence (DNA): TGTGCCACCAGCAGAGTAGGACCAAGCGGGGGGTCATACAATGAGCAGTTCTTC. It translates to CATSRVGPSGGSYNEQFF. The V and J genes are TRBV15 and TRBJ2-1, with 9 bases that match TRBD2. CDR3 length: 18 residues. V lost 1 base to trimming and J lost 4 bases; unmatched junction nucleotides: 11. Germline V gene sequence: CDR1 LNHNV, CDR2 YYDKDF (reference sequence).

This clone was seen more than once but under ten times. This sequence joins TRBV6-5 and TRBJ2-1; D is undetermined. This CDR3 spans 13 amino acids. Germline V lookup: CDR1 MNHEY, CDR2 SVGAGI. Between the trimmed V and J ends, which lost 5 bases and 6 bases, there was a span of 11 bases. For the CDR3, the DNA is TGTGCCAGCAGTCGCGCCCCATTCAATGAGCAGTTCTTC. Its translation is CASSRAPFNEQFF.

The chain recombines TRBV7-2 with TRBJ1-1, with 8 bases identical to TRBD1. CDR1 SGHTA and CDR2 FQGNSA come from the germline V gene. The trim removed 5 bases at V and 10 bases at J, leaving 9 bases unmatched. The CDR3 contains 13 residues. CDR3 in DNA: TGTGCCAGCAGCGGGACGACAGGGGTTTTAGCTTTCTTT. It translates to CASSGTTGVLAFF.

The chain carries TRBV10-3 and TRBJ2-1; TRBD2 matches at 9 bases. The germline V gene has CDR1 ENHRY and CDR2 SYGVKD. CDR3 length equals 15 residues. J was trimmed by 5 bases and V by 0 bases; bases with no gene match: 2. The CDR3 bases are TGTGCCATCAGTGAGTCGGCTAGCGGGAACAATGAGCAGTTCTTC. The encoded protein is CAISESASGNNEQFF.

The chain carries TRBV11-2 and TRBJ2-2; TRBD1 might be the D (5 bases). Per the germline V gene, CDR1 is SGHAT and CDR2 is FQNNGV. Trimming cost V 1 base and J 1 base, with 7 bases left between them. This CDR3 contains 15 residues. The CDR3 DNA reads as TGTGCCAGCAGCTTAGCAGGGATGAACACCGGGGAGCTGTTTTTT. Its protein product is CASSLAGMNTGELFF.